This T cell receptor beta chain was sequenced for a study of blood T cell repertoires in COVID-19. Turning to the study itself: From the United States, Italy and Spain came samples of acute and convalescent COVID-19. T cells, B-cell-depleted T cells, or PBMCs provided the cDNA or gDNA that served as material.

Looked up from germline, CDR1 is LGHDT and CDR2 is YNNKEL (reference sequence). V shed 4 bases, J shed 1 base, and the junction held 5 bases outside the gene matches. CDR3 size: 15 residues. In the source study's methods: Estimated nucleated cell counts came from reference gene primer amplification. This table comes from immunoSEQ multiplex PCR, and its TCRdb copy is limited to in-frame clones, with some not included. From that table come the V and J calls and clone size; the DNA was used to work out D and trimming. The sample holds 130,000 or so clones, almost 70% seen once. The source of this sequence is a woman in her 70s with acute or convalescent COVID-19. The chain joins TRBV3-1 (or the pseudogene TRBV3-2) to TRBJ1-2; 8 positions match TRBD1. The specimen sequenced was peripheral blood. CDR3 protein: CASSLGQGINYGYTF. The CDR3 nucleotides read TGTGCCAGCAGCCTCGGACAGGGCATTAACTATGGCTACACCTTC.